The rows below give T cell receptor beta chains drawn from one sample of a study of T cells in Graves' hyperthyroidism and ophthalmopathy. TCRdb itself ran the multiplex PCR reads through MiXCR, one entry per CDR3 protein. The sample gives 250,000 to 350,000 distinct CDR3 sequences, 15% to 20% of which show up once; around 55% is in the top ten. Specimen: blood. The receptor set was obtained from a woman aged 60 to 75 with Graves' ophthalmopathy. The CDR3 runs from the conserved cysteine through the conserved F or W. D genes are given only for firm matches. The size entry is marked missing in some rows and otherwise reads once, few, many or a size class.

j_gene: TRBJ1-1; d_gene: NA; abundance: many; v_gene: TRBV9; CDR3aa: CASRPGDGTLNTEAFF; CDR3nt: TGTGCCAGCAGGCCGGGAGACGGGACACTTAACACTGAAGCTTTCTTT
j_gene: TRBJ1-5; d_gene: NA; abundance: few; v_gene: TRBV19; CDR3aa: CASSIDGLKPQHF; CDR3nt: TGTGCCAGTAGTATAGACGGCCTCAAGCCCCAGCATTTT
j_gene: TRBJ2-7; d_gene: TRBD2; abundance: NA; v_gene: TRBV27; CDR3aa: CASSYGSGSKNEQYF; CDR3nt: TGTGCCAGCAGTTACGGTAGCGGGAGTAAGAACGAGCAGTACTTC
j_gene: TRBJ1-4; d_gene: NA; abundance: NA; v_gene: TRBV5-1; CDR3aa: CASSLNGPSEKLFF; CDR3nt: TGCGCCAGCAGCTTGAATGGGCCCTCGGAGAAACTGTTTTTT
j_gene: TRBJ2-7; d_gene: NA; abundance: NA; v_gene: TRBV18; CDR3aa: CASSPDTYSYEQYF; CDR3nt: TGTGCCAGCTCACCGGACACGTACTCCTACGAGCAGTACTTC
j_gene: TRBJ2-6; d_gene: NA; abundance: once; v_gene: TRBV5-1; CDR3aa: CASRLGDGNSGANVLTF; CDR3nt: TGCGCCAGCAGGTTGGGCGACGGAAACTCTGGGGCCAACGTCCTGACTTTC
j_gene: TRBJ2-1; d_gene: TRBD2; abundance: NA; v_gene: TRBV5-4; CDR3aa: CASSLLPSGRNEQFF; CDR3nt: TGTGCCAGCAGCTTGCTGCCTAGCGGGCGCAATGAGCAGTTCTTC
j_gene: TRBJ1-1; d_gene: NA; abundance: many; v_gene: TRBV9; CDR3aa: CASSVGYSEGAFF; CDR3nt: TGTGCCAGCAGCGTAGGTTATTCCGAGGGAGCTTTCTTT
j_gene: TRBJ1-6; d_gene: NA; abundance: few; v_gene: TRBV7-2; CDR3aa: CASGLVSQSPLHF; CDR3nt: TGTGCCAGCGGCTTAGTATCTCAGTCACCCCTCCACTTT
j_gene: TRBJ2-2; d_gene: TRBD2; abundance: few; v_gene: TRBV5-5; CDR3aa: CASSSRLAGGEYTGELFF; CDR3nt: TGTGCCAGCAGCTCCCGACTAGCGGGGGGGGAATACACCGGGGAGCTGTTTTTT
j_gene: TRBJ1-1; d_gene: TRBD1; abundance: NA; v_gene: TRBV2; CDR3aa: CASGWTGGLNTEAFF; CDR3nt: TGTGCCAGCGGATGGACAGGGGGCTTAAACACTGAAGCTTTCTTT
j_gene: TRBJ2-1; d_gene: NA; abundance: few; v_gene: TRBV29-1; CDR3aa: CSGSTAIGEQFF; CDR3nt: TGCAGCGGTTCCACGGCTATCGGCGAGCAGTTCTTC
j_gene: TRBJ2-1; d_gene: NA; abundance: few; v_gene: TRBV6-4; CDR3aa: CASSDSYNEQFF; CDR3nt: TGTGCCAGCAGTGACTCCTACAATGAGCAGTTCTTC
j_gene: TRBJ2-4; d_gene: NA; abundance: NA; v_gene: TRBV15; CDR3aa: CATSRDRKGPSQYF; CDR3nt: TGTGCCACCAGCAGAGATCGGAAGGGGCCATCACAGTACTTC
j_gene: TRBJ2-5; d_gene: TRBD1; abundance: many; v_gene: TRBV4-3; CDR3aa: CASSHFVGTGNQETQYF; CDR3nt: TGCGCCAGCAGCCATTTCGTTGGGACAGGGAACCAAGAGACCCAGTACTTC
j_gene: TRBJ2-5; d_gene: TRBD1; abundance: few; v_gene: TRBV5-1; CDR3aa: CASSKTTGPETQYF; CDR3nt: TGCGCCAGCAGCAAAACGACAGGGCCAGAGACCCAGTACTTC
j_gene: TRBJ1-2; d_gene: NA; abundance: many; v_gene: TRBV6-2/TRBV6-3; CDR3aa: CASTPPTGQYGYTF; CDR3nt: TGTGCCAGCACCCCGCCGACAGGCCAATATGGCTACACCTTC
j_gene: TRBJ2-1; d_gene: NA; abundance: many; v_gene: TRBV18; CDR3aa: CASSPGTVSYNEQFF; CDR3nt: TGTGCCAGCTCACCCGGGACTGTATCCTACAATGAGCAGTTCTTC
j_gene: TRBJ2-7; d_gene: TRBD1; abundance: NA; v_gene: TRBV5-4; CDR3aa: CASSSPGGFTYEQYF; CDR3nt: TGTGCCAGCAGCTCTCCAGGGGGCTTTACCTACGAGCAGTACTTC
j_gene: TRBJ2-2; d_gene: TRBD1; abundance: many; v_gene: TRBV6-1; CDR3aa: CASLGTGDTGELFF; CDR3nt: TGTGCCAGCCTAGGGACAGGAGACACCGGGGAGCTGTTTTTT
j_gene: TRBJ2-5; d_gene: NA; abundance: many; v_gene: TRBV7-2; CDR3aa: CASSRGASETQYF; CDR3nt: TGTGCCAGCAGCCGGGGGGCCTCAGAGACCCAGTACTTC
j_gene: TRBJ2-4; d_gene: NA; abundance: many; v_gene: TRBV5-6; CDR3aa: CASSFSGANIQYF; CDR3nt: TGTGCCAGCAGCTTCTCTGGGGCGAACATTCAGTACTTC
j_gene: TRBJ1-1; d_gene: NA; abundance: many; v_gene: TRBV2; CDR3aa: CASSPPGEAFF; CDR3nt: TGTGCCAGCAGCCCTCCCGGAGAGGCTTTCTTT
j_gene: TRBJ2-5; d_gene: TRBD1; abundance: few; v_gene: TRBV7-2; CDR3aa: CASSFDRGRFETQYF; CDR3nt: TGTGCCAGCAGCTTTGACAGGGGGCGCTTCGAGACCCAGTACTTC
j_gene: TRBJ2-2; d_gene: NA; abundance: few; v_gene: TRBV6-1; CDR3aa: CASSTQPNTGELFF; CDR3nt: TGTGCCAGCAGTACCCAGCCGAACACCGGGGAGCTGTTTTTT
j_gene: TRBJ1-1; d_gene: NA; abundance: NA; v_gene: TRBV12-3/TRBV12-4; CDR3aa: CASSFGVREAFF; CDR3nt: TGTGCCAGCAGTTTTGGTGTCCGCGAAGCTTTCTTT
j_gene: TRBJ2-7; d_gene: NA; abundance: once; v_gene: TRBV18; CDR3aa: CASSPESGPSYEQYF; CDR3nt: TGTGCCAGCTCACCCGAGTCGGGGCCCTCATACGAGCAGTACTTC
j_gene: TRBJ2-2; d_gene: NA; abundance: many; v_gene: TRBV12-3/TRBV12-4; CDR3aa: CASRPITRRRVPNTGELFF; CDR3nt: TGTGCCAGCAGACCCATCACCAGGAGGAGGGTACCCAACACCGGGGAGCTGTTTTTT
j_gene: TRBJ1-4; d_gene: TRBD1; abundance: many; v_gene: TRBV2; CDR3aa: CASSKTGPEKLFF; CDR3nt: TGTGCCAGCAGTAAGACAGGGCCAGAAAAACTGTTTTTT
j_gene: TRBJ2-7; d_gene: NA; abundance: once; v_gene: TRBV10-3; CDR3aa: CAISDDTGRKAYEQYF; CDR3nt: TGTGCCATCAGTGACGATACGGGACGGAAGGCTTACGAGCAGTACTTC
j_gene: TRBJ1-1; d_gene: NA; abundance: many; v_gene: TRBV12-3/TRBV12-4; CDR3aa: CASIPDGDTKKEAFF; CDR3nt: TGTGCCAGCATCCCGGACGGGGACACTAAAAAAGAGGCTTTCTTT
j_gene: TRBJ2-5; d_gene: NA; abundance: many; v_gene: TRBV29-1; CDR3aa: CSVGTNLRETQYF; CDR3nt: TGCAGCGTTGGGACTAACCTCCGAGAGACCCAGTACTTC
j_gene: TRBJ2-5; d_gene: TRBD1; abundance: many; v_gene: TRBV29-1; CDR3aa: CSVEVTQGAETQYF; CDR3nt: TGCAGCGTTGAAGTCACACAGGGGGCGGAGACCCAGTACTTC
j_gene: TRBJ2-7; d_gene: TRBD1; abundance: once; v_gene: TRBV19; CDR3aa: CATVGTDSYEQYF; CDR3nt: TGTGCCACCGTTGGGACAGACTCCTACGAGCAGTACTTC
j_gene: TRBJ1-5; d_gene: TRBD1; abundance: NA; v_gene: TRBV20-1; CDR3aa: CSAHSGTAYSNQPQHF; CDR3nt: TGCAGTGCTCACTCCGGGACAGCTTATAGCAATCAGCCCCAGCATTTT
j_gene: TRBJ2-7; d_gene: NA; abundance: NA; v_gene: TRBV2; CDR3aa: CASSSGASYEQYF; CDR3nt: TGTGCCAGCAGCTCCGGGGCCAGCTACGAGCAGTACTTC
j_gene: TRBJ2-2; d_gene: NA; abundance: few; v_gene: TRBV20-1; CDR3aa: CSARGTQDPNTGELFF; CDR3nt: TGCAGTGCTAGGGGAACACAGGACCCGAACACCGGGGAGCTGTTTTTT
j_gene: TRBJ2-3; d_gene: NA; abundance: NA; v_gene: TRBV24-1; CDR3aa: CATSPRGRADTQYF; CDR3nt: TGTGCCACCAGTCCGCGGGGCCGCGCAGATACGCAGTATTTT
j_gene: TRBJ2-7; d_gene: NA; abundance: NA; v_gene: TRBV6-2/TRBV6-3; CDR3aa: CARPTTFWYEQYF; CDR3nt: TGTGCCAGACCTACGACGTTTTGGTACGAGCAGTACTTC
j_gene: TRBJ1-6; d_gene: NA; abundance: NA; v_gene: TRBV20-1; CDR3aa: CSARDYGPSSYNSPLHF; CDR3nt: TGCAGTGCTAGAGATTACGGCCCGAGCTCCTATAATTCACCCCTCCACTTT
j_gene: TRBJ2-5; d_gene: NA; abundance: NA; v_gene: TRBV9; CDR3aa: CASSVASGTPETQYF; CDR3nt: TGTGCCAGCAGCGTAGCCTCCGGGACCCCAGAGACCCAGTACTTC
j_gene: TRBJ2-7; d_gene: NA; abundance: many; v_gene: TRBV6-2/TRBV6-3; CDR3aa: CASMGWQALYEQYF; CDR3nt: TGTGCCAGCATGGGGTGGCAGGCTCTCTACGAGCAGTACTTC
j_gene: TRBJ2-5; d_gene: TRBD2; abundance: many; v_gene: TRBV28; CDR3aa: CASSPETSASETQYF; CDR3nt: TGTGCCAGCAGTCCGGAGACTAGCGCATCAGAGACCCAGTACTTC
j_gene: TRBJ2-7; d_gene: NA; abundance: NA; v_gene: TRBV9; CDR3aa: CASSVGPGHSYEQYF; CDR3nt: TGTGCCAGCAGCGTAGGTCCAGGGCACTCCTACGAGCAGTACTTC